These 29 T cell receptor beta chains were all obtained from the same sample, sequenced in a study of T cells after yellow fever vaccination. Via MiXCR, TCRdb re-called the 5' RACE reads, giving one row per CDR3 protein. The profile shows about 130,000 distinct CDR3 sequences, around 7.7% of them singletons. Sample: CD4+ T cells sorted from PBMCs, taken about 10 days after the first yellow fever vaccination. These receptors originate from a man younger than 30 who received the YFV17D yellow fever vaccine.

This clonotype was seen repeatedly, ten times or more. The chain links TRBV12-3 or TRBV12-4 to TRBJ2-7, with D possibly being TRBD1 (6 bases). This CDR3 has 12 residues. Trimming pared 8 bases from V and 0 bases from J, leaving 8 bases between. CDR3 amino acids: CASGGLSYEQYF. The DNA of the CDR3 is TGTGCCAGCGGGGGCCTCTCCTACGAGCAGTACTTC.

This clonotype was seen ten or more times. The V gene is TRBV12-3 or TRBV12-4, the J gene TRBJ2-7, with 10 bases aligning to TRBD1. V lost 7 bases to trimming and J lost 12 bases; unmatched junction nucleotides: 15. The CDR3 sequence is 14 residues long. CDR3 DNA sequence: TGTGCCAGCACCCCGACAGGGGGCCACCTTGGCCCGTACTTC. Amino acid sequence: CASTPTGGHLGPYF.

This clonotype was seen many times. The chain couples TRBV4-1 to TRBJ1-4; D gene ambiguous. From germline, CDR1 is MGHRA and CDR2 YSYEKL. V was pared by 1 base and J by 8 bases, with 8 bases between. The CDR3 runs 13 residues. The CDR3 nucleotides read TGCGCCAGCAGCCAAGTCTTGCGGGAAAAACTGTTTTTT. It codes for CASSQVLREKLFF.

The table lists this clonotype with many counts. The chain is built from TRBV5-1 and TRBJ2-5; 12 positions agree with TRBD2. V shed 4 bases and J 2 bases; nucleotides not matched to a gene: 3. Germline CDR1 SGHRS, CDR2 YFSETQ. This CDR3 is built from 15 residues. The CDR3: CASSTLAGGQETQYF. The CDR3, as DNA: TGCGCCAGCAGCACACTAGCGGGGGGTCAAGAGACCCAGTACTTC.

This clonotype occurred many times. This chain joins TRBV27 and TRBJ1-4; 8 positions agree with TRBD1. The CDR3 contains 12 residues. The trim removed 8 bases at V and 8 bases at J, leaving 4 bases unmatched. CDR1 is MNHEY, CDR2 SMNVEV, per germline (reference sequence). CDR3 bases: TGTGCCAGCGGGACAGGCGGAGAAAAACTGTTTTTT. This codes for CASGTGGEKLFF.

This clonotype was detected many times. This sequence joins TRBV14 and TRBJ1-1; D remains ambiguous. V was trimmed by 1 base and J by 4 bases, leaving 16 bases between them. The CDR3 loop spans 16 amino acids. CDR1 is SGHDN, CDR2 FVKESK, per germline. The CDR3 DNA reads TGTGCCAGCAGCCAAGTCTCAGTAGGGTTGGGCACTGAAGCTTTCTTT. The encoded protein is CASSQVSVGLGTEAFF.

This clonotype has ten or more counts. The genes are TRBV5-6 and TRBJ2-6; 7 nucleotides line up with TRBD1. The ends lost 4 bases at V and 0 bases at J; junction bases unmatched: 7. There are 17 residues in the CDR3. CDR1 and CDR2 from the germline V gene are SGHDT and YYEEEE. CDR3 sequence: CASSVRDSHSGANVLTF. CDR3 DNA sequence: TGTGCCAGCAGCGTCCGGGACAGTCACTCTGGGGCCAACGTCCTGACTTTC. Full variable domain (remainder filled in from reference TRBV5-6 and TRBJ2-6): DAGVTQSPTHLIKTRGQQVTLRCSPKSGHDTVSWYQQALGQGPQFIFQYYEEEERQRGNFPDRFSGHQFPNYSSELNVNALLLGDSALYLCASSVRDSHSGANVLTFGAGSRLTVL.

In this sample, this clonotype turned up many times. This chain joins TRBV5-1 and TRBJ1-4, with D unclear. V was shortened by 0 bases and J by 7 bases, with 16 bases between the two germline ends. The germline V gene has CDR1 SGHRS and CDR2 YFSETQ. The CDR3 consists of 16 residues. The CDR3 spells CASSLEEGDPGEKLFF. The CDR3 nucleotides read TGCGCCAGCAGCTTGGAGGAGGGTGACCCAGGTGAAAAACTGTTTTTT.

The sample holds many counts of this clonotype. This chain links TRBV4-1 with TRBJ1-6; D gene ambiguous. Germline CDR1 reads MGHRA; CDR2 reads YSYEKL. The CDR3 is 14 amino acids. The V gene lost 1 base and the J gene lost 10 bases, with 11 bases spanning the gap. CDR3 in amino acids: CASSQAGADSPLHF. In DNA form, the CDR3 reads TGCGCCAGCAGCCAAGCCGGTGCTGACTCACCCCTCCACTTT.

Many counts were recorded for this clonotype. The chain is built from TRBV7-9 and TRBJ2-7; D is undetermined. Germline-derived CDR1 and CDR2 are SEHNR and FQNEAQ (reference sequence). V was clipped by 5 bases and J by 5 bases, with 10 bases between them. The CDR3 extends over 12 amino acids. CDR3 residues: CASSPEEHEQYV. The CDR3 nucleotides read TGTGCCAGCAGCCCAGAGGAACACGAGCAGTACGTC.

This clonotype was seen at least ten times. J is TRBJ1-4 and V is TRBV7-9, with 8 bases matching TRBD1. This CDR3 spans 17 amino acids. The ends lost 1 base at V and 5 bases at J; junction bases unmatched: 9. Germline V gene lookup returns CDR1 SEHNR and CDR2 FQNEAQ (reference sequence). CDR3 protein: CASSLGQGSTYNEKLFF. The CDR3, as DNA: TGTGCCAGCAGCTTAGGACAGGGGAGCACCTACAATGAAAAACTGTTTTTT.

There are many counts of this clonotype. This chain uses TRBV4-2 with TRBJ1-6; 9 bases fit TRBD1. Germline lookup yields CDR1 LGHNA and CDR2 YNFKEQ. The V gene end was trimmed by 3 bases and the J gene end by 10 bases; junction bases not matched to a gene: 4. The CDR3 length is 14 residues. CDR3 coding DNA: TGTGCCAGCAGCCAGATCGGACAGGGGTCACCCCTCCACTTT. Translation gives CASSQIGQGSPLHF.

This clonotype was recorded only once. A much larger clone is a single base away; this may be a read error. The rearrangement links TRBV12-3 or TRBV12-4 to TRBJ2-2; D might be TRBD2 (5 bases). The V end lost 5 bases, the J end lost 0 bases, and 13 bases lay between the germline ends. This CDR3 is 16 amino acids long. CDR3 nucleotides: TGTGCCAGCAGTCTATGGACTCGGGCGAACACCGGGGAGCTGTTTTTT. Its translation: CASSLWTRANTGELFF.

There are many counts of this clonotype. The chain joins TRBV5-6 to TRBJ2-3; D is undetermined. This CDR3 is built from 12 residues. CDR1 and CDR2 (germline): SGHDT, YYEEEE. The germline V and J ends were trimmed by 7 bases and 0 bases, with 6 bases remaining between them. The CDR3 protein is CASRFSTDTQYF. CDR3 DNA sequence: TGTGCCAGCCGATTTAGCACAGATACGCAGTATTTT.

The sample holds many counts of this clonotype. V and J are TRBV6-2 or TRBV6-3 and TRBJ2-5; possibly TRBD1 for D (5 bases). V lost 5 bases to trimming and J lost 2 bases, with 12 bases between them. The CDR3 contains 14 residues. Germline loops: CDR1 MNHEY, CDR2 SVGEGT. This CDR3 reads CASSHRNGQETQYF. CDR3 DNA: TGTGCCAGCAGTCACAGGAATGGTCAAGAGACCCAGTACTTC.

This clonotype was found many times. This chain joins TRBV29-1 and TRBJ2-3, with 7 bases identical to TRBD2. V lost 3 bases and J lost 6; bases outside the gene matches: 9. Germline values: CDR1 SQVTM, CDR2 ANQGSEA. The CDR3 runs to 14 residues. The CDR3 region is CSVEMAVGGDTQYF. The CDR3 DNA is TGCAGCGTTGAGATGGCAGTCGGGGGGGATACGCAGTATTTT.

The CDR3 nucleotides are TGCAGTGCTAGACTAGCGGGGGGGTTAGATACGCAGTATTTT. Its translation: CSARLAGGLDTQYF. V and J are TRBV20-1 and TRBJ2-3, with TRBD2 matching 12 bases. Germline V gene sequence: CDR1 DFQATT, CDR2 SNEGSKA (reference sequence). V dropped 2 bases and J dropped 5; count of bases not matched to a gene: 2. The length of the CDR3 is 14 residues.

There are many counts of this clonotype. The chain has TRBV20-1 and TRBJ2-1; 9 positions match TRBD2. Looked up from germline, CDR1 is DFQATT and CDR2 is SNEGSKA (reference sequence). The ends lost 0 bases at V and 2 bases at J; junction bases unmatched: 2. This CDR3 spans 15 amino acids. The DNA for the CDR3 is TGCAGTGCTAGAGACGCGGGGGGGGCCTACAATGAGCAGTTCTTC. It codes for CSARDAGGAYNEQFF.

This clonotype was seen many times. The J gene is TRBJ2-4, the V gene TRBV7-8, with a possible D match to TRBD2 (6 bases). This CDR3 contains 14 residues. Per germline, CDR1 SGHVS and CDR2 FQNEAQ. V was clipped by 2 bases and J by 6 bases, with 11 bases between them. CDR3 in amino acids: CASSLWRDGNIQYF. The CDR3, as DNA: TGTGCCAGCAGCTTATGGCGGGACGGAAACATTCAGTACTTC.

This clonotype was detected ten times or more. The V gene is TRBV6-2 or TRBV6-3, the J gene TRBJ2-5; D tentatively reads TRBD1 or TRBD2 (5 bases each). V lost 5 bases and J lost 3, with 7 bases in between. Germline V lookup: CDR1 MNHEY, CDR2 SVGEGT. This CDR3 spans 12 amino acids. The CDR3 region has the DNA TGTGCCAGCAGTGGGACGGAAGAGACCCAGTACTTC. Its protein product is CASSGTEETQYF.

This clonotype occurred a few times. The chain joins TRBV9 to TRBJ2-7; D ambiguous. CDR3 length: 13 amino acids. Germline values: CDR1 SGDLS, CDR2 YYNGEE. The V and J ends lost 2 bases and 3 bases respectively, with 9 bases between them. DNA for the CDR3: TGTGCCAGCAGCGTGGACGTGGACTACGAGCAGTACTTC. Encoded protein: CASSVDVDYEQYF.

This clonotype was seen a single time. A much larger clone differs from this one at a single base, so this may be a read error. In nucleotides, the CDR3 is TGTGCCACCAGCAGAGATCCGGCACAAGATACCCAGTACTTC. Translated, it gives CATSRDPAQDTQYF. This chain joins TRBV15 and TRBJ2-5; unclear D gene. The germline V gene has CDR1 LNHNV and CDR2 YYDKDF (reference sequence). The CDR3 consists of 14 residues.

Ten or more counts support this clonotype. The rearrangement links TRBV6-5 to TRBJ2-3; D is ambiguous. The CDR3 loop spans 12 amino acids. Deletions cut 2 bases from V and 5 bases from J, with 5 bases between. Germline CDR1 MNHEY, CDR2 SVGAGI. CDR3 in DNA: TGTGCCAGCAGTTACAGTGGAGATACGCAGTATTTT. It specifies CASSYSGDTQYF.

This clonotype appeared many times. The V call is TRBV2, the J call TRBJ1-5, with 9 bases matching TRBD1. The CDR3 spans 15 residues. The V gene end was trimmed by 8 bases and the J gene end by 6 bases; junction bases not matched to a gene: 11. In germline, CDR1 is SNHLY, CDR2 FYNNEI. DNA for the CDR3: TGTGCCAGCGGACAGGGGTCAACGGCGAGTCAGCCCCAGCATTTT. This translates into CASGQGSTASQPQHF.

The rearrangement uses TRBV12-3 or TRBV12-4 and TRBJ2-5, with 8 bases lining up with TRBD1. The junction had 0 bases not matched to a gene; V was cut back by 5 bases and J by 4 bases. This CDR3 is 12 amino acids long. CDR3 amino acids: CASSDRGETQYF. In DNA form, the CDR3 reads TGTGCCAGCAGTGACAGGGGAGAGACCCAGTACTTC.

There are many counts of this clonotype. The J gene is TRBJ2-3, the V gene TRBV5-1, with TRBD2 identical over 12 bases. Per germline, CDR1 SGHRS and CDR2 YFSETQ. CDR3 length: 16 amino acids. The J segment lost 4 bases and the V segment lost 4 bases, leaving 7 bases of the junction unmatched. The chain's CDR3 is CASSPTLAGGPDTQYF. The CDR3 DNA follows: TGCGCCAGCAGCCCCACACTAGCGGGGGGCCCAGATACGCAGTATTTT.

As concerns this clonotype: A much larger clone differs from this one at a single base, so this may be a read error. V gene TRBV9 combines with J gene TRBJ2-4; 9 nucleotides match TRBD2. The CDR3 runs 17 residues. Germline lookup yields CDR1 SGDLS and CDR2 YYNGEE. CDR3 bases: TGTCCCAGCAGCGTAGGCCCTCTTGGCGGGGGGGAGAACATTCAGTACTTC. Amino acids: CPSSVGPLGGGENIQYF. Full variable domain (outside the CDR3, taken from reference TRBV9 and TRBJ2-4): DSGVTQTPKHLITATGQRVTLRCSPRSGDLSVYWYQQSLDQGLQFLIQYYNGEERAKGNILERFSAQQFPDLHSELNLSSLELGDSALYFCPSSVGPLGGGENIQYFGAGTRLSVL.

In this sample, this clonotype turned up many times. The V call is TRBV18, the J call TRBJ2-1, with unresolved D. Germline V gives CDR1 KGHSH, CDR2 LQKENI. The CDR3 totals 14 residues. The ends were cut back, 3 bases at V and 4 bases at J, with 10 bases in the middle. The CDR3 DNA reads TGTGCCAGCTCACCGGACCTGTCTTACAATGAGCAGTTCTTC. Protein sequence: CASSPDLSYNEQFF.

Details on this clonotype: This sequence may be a read error, since a much larger clone differs from it by one base. This chain links TRBV24-1 with TRBJ2-3; 14 bases map to TRBD2. J gave up 7 bases and V 4 bases, and 3 bases lay outside the gene matches. Germline values: CDR1 KGHDR, CDR2 SFDVKD. CDR3 size: 15 residues. CDR3 amino acids: CATSEGTSGGYTQYF. In DNA, the CDR3 is TGTGCCACCAGTGAAGGGACTAGCGGGGGCTATACGCAGTATTTT.